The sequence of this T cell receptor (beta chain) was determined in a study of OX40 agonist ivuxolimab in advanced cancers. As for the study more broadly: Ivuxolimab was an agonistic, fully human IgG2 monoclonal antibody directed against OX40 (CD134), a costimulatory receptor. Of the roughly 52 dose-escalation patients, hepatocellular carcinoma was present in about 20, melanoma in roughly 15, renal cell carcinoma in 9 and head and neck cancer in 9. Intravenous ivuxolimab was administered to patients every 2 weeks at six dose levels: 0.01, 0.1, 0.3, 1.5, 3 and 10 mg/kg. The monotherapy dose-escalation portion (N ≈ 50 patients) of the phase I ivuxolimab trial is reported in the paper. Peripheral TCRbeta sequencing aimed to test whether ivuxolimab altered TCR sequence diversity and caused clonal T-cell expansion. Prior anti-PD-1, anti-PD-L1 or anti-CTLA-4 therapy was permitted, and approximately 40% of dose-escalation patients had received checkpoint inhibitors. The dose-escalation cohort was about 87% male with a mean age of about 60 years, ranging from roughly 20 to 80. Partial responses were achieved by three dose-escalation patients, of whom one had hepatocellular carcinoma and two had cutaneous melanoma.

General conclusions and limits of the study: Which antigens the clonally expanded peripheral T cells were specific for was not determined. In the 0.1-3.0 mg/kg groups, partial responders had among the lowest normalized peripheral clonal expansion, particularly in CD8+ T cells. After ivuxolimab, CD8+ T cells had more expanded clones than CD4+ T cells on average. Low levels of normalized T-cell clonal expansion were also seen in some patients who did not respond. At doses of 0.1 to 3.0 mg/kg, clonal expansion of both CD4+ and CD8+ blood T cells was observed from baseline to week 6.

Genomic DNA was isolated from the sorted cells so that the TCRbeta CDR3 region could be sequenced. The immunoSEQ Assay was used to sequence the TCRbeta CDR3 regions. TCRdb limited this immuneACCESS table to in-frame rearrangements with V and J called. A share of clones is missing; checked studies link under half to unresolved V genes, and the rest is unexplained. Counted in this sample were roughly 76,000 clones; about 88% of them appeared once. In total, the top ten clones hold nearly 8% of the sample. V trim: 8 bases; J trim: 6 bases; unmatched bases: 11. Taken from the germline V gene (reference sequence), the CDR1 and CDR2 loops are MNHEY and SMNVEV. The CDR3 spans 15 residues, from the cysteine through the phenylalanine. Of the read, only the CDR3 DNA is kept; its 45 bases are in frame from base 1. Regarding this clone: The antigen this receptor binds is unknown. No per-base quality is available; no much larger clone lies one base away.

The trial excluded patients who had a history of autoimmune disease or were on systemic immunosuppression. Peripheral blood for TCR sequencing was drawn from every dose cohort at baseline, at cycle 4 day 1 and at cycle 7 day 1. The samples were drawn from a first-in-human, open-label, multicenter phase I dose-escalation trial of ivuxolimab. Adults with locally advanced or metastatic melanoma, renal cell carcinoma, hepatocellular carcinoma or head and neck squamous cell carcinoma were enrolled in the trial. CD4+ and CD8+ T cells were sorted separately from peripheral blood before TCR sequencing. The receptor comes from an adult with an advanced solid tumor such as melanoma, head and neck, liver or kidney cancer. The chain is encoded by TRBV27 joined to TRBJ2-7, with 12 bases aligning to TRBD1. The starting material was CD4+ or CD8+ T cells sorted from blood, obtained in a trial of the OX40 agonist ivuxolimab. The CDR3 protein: CASFSAGTGGAEQYF. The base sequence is TGTGCCAGCTTCAGCGCCGGGACAGGGGGCGCCGAGCAGTACTTC.